This is a list of T cell receptor beta chains from one sample in a study of cytomegalovirus exposure and HLA in healthy donors. TCRdb keeps only in-frame clones here, not all; method: immunoSEQ multiplex PCR. The sample has about 160,000 clones; 84% are singletons. Sample: PBMCs. The receptors come from a man aged 25 to 45 in good health and CMV-seronegative. CDR3s include the opening cysteine and the closing phenylalanine or tryptophan. The D gene is left open where the match is weak. Part of the rows lack a size; the others show once, few, many or a class for expanded clones.

clone_size	j_call	d_call	v_call	cdr3_nt	cdr3_aa
NA	TRBJ1-2	NA	TRBV6-1	TGTGCCAGCAGTGAAGGGAAGGGACTCCTCTATGGCTACACCTTC	CASSEGKGLLYGYTF
NA	TRBJ2-2	TRBD2	TRBV4-1	TGCGCCAGCAGCCAGCCCCCTAGCGGGAGGTCGCGCGGGGAGCTGTTTTTT	CASSQPPSGRSRGELFF
NA	TRBJ2-5	NA	TRBV6-1	TGTGCCAGCAGTGGGAGGACCCAGCGTGTCGGAGAGACCCAGTACTTC	CASSGRTQRVGETQYF
NA	TRBJ2-7	TRBD2	TRBV5-4	TGTGCCAGCAGCTTAGCGGGAGGCTTCTCCTACGAGCAGTACTTC	CASSLAGGFSYEQYF
NA	TRBJ2-7	TRBD1	TRBV7-2	TGTGCCAGCAGCGCGGACAGGGTTTCCTACGAGCAGTACTTC	CASSADRVSYEQYF
once	TRBJ2-6	NA	TRBV29-1	TGCAGCGTGCGCGCGGGGGGGGCCAACGTCCTGACTTTC	CSVRAGGANVLTF
NA	TRBJ2-7	NA	TRBV5-6	TGTGCCAGCAGCCGTTCCACACCAGGCCGGTCCGAGCAGTACTTC	CASSRSTPGRSEQYF
NA	TRBJ1-2	TRBD1	TRBV5-4	TGTGCCAGCAGGGCGGGACAGGGTGATCTCAATGGGTATGGCTACACCTTC	CASRAGQGDLNGYGYTF
NA	TRBJ1-1	NA	TRBV13	TGTGCCAGCAGCTTAGGGAGAGGGAACACTGAAGCTTTCTTT	CASSLGRGNTEAFF
NA	TRBJ2-1	TRBD2	TRBV5-4	TGTGCCAGCAGCTCGAGTAGCGGGGGGTACAATGAGCAGTTCTTC	CASSSSSGGYNEQFF
NA	TRBJ1-3	NA	TRBV29-1	TGCAGCGTCGTCACCGGGTCCTCTGGAAACACCATATATTTT	CSVVTGSSGNTIYF
NA	TRBJ1-2	NA	TRBV5-4	TGTGCCAGCAGCCAAGAGCGGGCCGGGGAGTATGGCTACACCTTC	CASSQERAGEYGYTF
NA	TRBJ2-5	NA	TRBV5-1	TGCGCCAGCAGCTTGAAAGGGGCTCCCACAGAGACCCAGTACTTC	CASSLKGAPTETQYF
NA	TRBJ1-6	NA	TRBV30	TGTGCCTGGAGTGTAAACAGAAATTCACCCCTCCACTTT	CAWSVNRNSPLHF
NA	TRBJ2-2	TRBD2	TRBV4-3	TGCGCCAGCAGCCAAGAAGGCGCGGGAGAGGCCGGGGAGCTGTTTTTT	CASSQEGAGEAGELFF
NA	TRBJ2-5	TRBD1	TRBV15	TGTGCCACCAGCAGAGTGGGCAGGGGGCAAGAGACCCAGTACTTC	CATSRVGRGQETQYF
NA	TRBJ1-2	NA	TRBV19	TGTGCCAGTAGTGTCACCGACGGGGGGGGGCGAGTCGGGGGCTACACCTTC	CASSVTDGGGRVGGYTF
few	TRBJ2-5	TRBD1	TRBV23-1	TGCGCCAGCAGTCAACCCCCACCGGACAGGGTGGGAGAGACCCAGTACTTC	CASSQPPPDRVGETQYF
NA	TRBJ2-3	NA	TRBV6-4	TGTGCCAGCAGTGACCGTTCAGGCGCGACAGATACGCAGTATTTT	CASSDRSGATDTQYF
NA	TRBJ2-1	TRBD2	TRBV6-5	TGTGCCAGCAGTCTAGCGGGGGCCTACAATGAGCAGTTCTTC	CASSLAGAYNEQFF
few	TRBJ2-7	NA	TRBV7-9	TGTGCCAGCAGCTCCCTGGGCGAAAGCCCAGCGGCCTACGAGCAGTACTTC	CASSSLGESPAAYEQYF
NA	TRBJ2-3	TRBD2	TRBV29-1	TGCAGCGTTGTAGGTAGCGGGAAAAATATCGATACGCAGTATTTT	CSVVGSGKNIDTQYF
NA	TRBJ2-7	NA	TRBV4-1	TGCGCCAGCAGCGAGGCCGATTGGTCCTACGAGCAGTACTTC	CASSEADWSYEQYF
NA	TRBJ2-1	TRBD2	TRBV25-1	TGTGCCAGCAGTGAACACTCGGGGGGATACAATGAGCAGTTCTTC	CASSEHSGGYNEQFF
once	TRBJ1-1	NA	TRBV18	TGTGCCAGCTCACCACTCCGGGAGGGAAAGTCTGAAGCTTTCTTT	CASSPLREGKSEAFF
once	TRBJ2-5	NA	TRBV18	TGTGCCAGCTCCGATACAAGGGAGGAGGCCCAGTACTTC	CASSDTREEAQYF
NA	TRBJ2-4	NA	TRBV10-3	TGTGCCATCATCCGTACTGATCAGGGTGTAGCCAAAAACATTCAGTACTTC	CAIIRTDQGVAKNIQYF
few	TRBJ1-2	NA	TRBV11-2	TGTGCCAGCAGCTCACTACGGATTCTACCCTTCTATGGCTACACCTTC	CASSSLRILPFYGYTF
NA	TRBJ2-1	TRBD2	TRBV29-1	TGCAGCGTTGAAGATTTGGGGACTAGCGGGAGTAATGAGCAGTTCTTC	CSVEDLGTSGSNEQFF
NA	TRBJ2-7	TRBD1	TRBV15	TGTGCCACCACCGGGACAGGGGACGAGCAGTACTTC	CATTGTGDEQYF
NA	TRBJ2-2	TRBD1	TRBV6-5	TGTGCCAGCAGTTACCTCCAGGGGGCCACCGGGGAGCTGTTTTTT	CASSYLQGATGELFF
NA	TRBJ1-1	NA	TRBV5-5	TGTGCCAGCAGCTTGGGGGCAGCCAACACTGAAGCTTTCTTT	CASSLGAANTEAFF
NA	TRBJ2-7	NA	TRBV27	TGTGCCAGCAGTTCCCTAAGGGGCAGGATTGCCTACGAGCAGTACTTC	CASSSLRGRIAYEQYF
NA	TRBJ2-5	NA	TRBV11-3	TGTGCCAGCAGCTCGGGTCCGGAGAGGCAAGAGACCCAGTACTTC	CASSSGPERQETQYF
NA	TRBJ1-1	TRBD1	TRBV6-5	TGTGCCAGCAGTCAGGACAGGGGGTTCACTGAAGCTTTCTTT	CASSQDRGFTEAFF
NA	TRBJ2-4	NA	TRBV7-2	TGTGCCAGCAGCTCACAGGTGGCGGTACAAGCCAAAAACATTCAGTACTTC	CASSSQVAVQAKNIQYF
NA	TRBJ2-5	TRBD1	TRBV5-4	TGTGCCAGCAGCTTGGCTACAGGGGGACAAGAGACCCAGTACTTC	CASSLATGGQETQYF
few	TRBJ1-5	NA	TRBV28	TGTGCCAGCAGTTTCCCATGGGGAGGGAGCAATCAGCCCCAGCATTTT	CASSFPWGGSNQPQHF
NA	TRBJ1-2	TRBD1	TRBV9	TGTGCCAGCAGCGTCCTGACAGGGTACTATGGCTACACCTTC	CASSVLTGYYGYTF
few	TRBJ1-5	NA	TRBV30	TGTGCCTGGTGTTATAGCAATCAGCCCCAGCATTTT	CAWCYSNQPQHF
NA	TRBJ2-1	NA	TRBV4-1	TGCGCCAGCAGCCCTAGAATAAACAATGAGCAGTTCTTC	CASSPRINNEQFF
NA	TRBJ2-7	TRBD2	TRBV15	TGTGCCACCAGCAGAGGCCCAGGACTAGCGGGAGACGAGCAGTACTTC	CATSRGPGLAGDEQYF
NA	TRBJ1-1	TRBD1	TRBV19	TGTGCCAGTAGTAACCGCCGGGACAGGGGGTTCTTAGGCACTGAAGCTTTCTTT	CASSNRRDRGFLGTEAFF
NA	TRBJ1-2	NA	TRBV5-3	TGTGCCAGAAGCCCCAGGGCACGAGGAACTCGAGGCTACACCTTC	CARSPRARGTRGYTF
NA	TRBJ1-1	NA	TRBV5-1	TGCGCCAGCAGCTGGAACTCGGCGGTTATGAACACTGAAGCTTTCTTT	CASSWNSAVMNTEAFF
NA	TRBJ2-3	TRBD1	TRBV7-9	TGTGCCAGCAGCTTATTGGTACCGGGACAGGAAACAATTACGCAGTATTTT	CASSLLVPGQETITQYF
NA	TRBJ2-5	TRBD2	TRBV5-1	TGCGCCAGCAGCTTGGTGCCCGGGGCTAGCGGGAGGGCCCGCCAAGAGACCCAGTACTTC	CASSLVPGASGRARQETQYF
NA	TRBJ1-3	NA	TRBV5-4	TGTGCCAGCAGCAATGCTGGGCAGAACTCTGGAAACACCATATATTTT	CASSNAGQNSGNTIYF
NA	TRBJ2-1	TRBD2	TRBV9	TGTGCCAGCAGCGTAGGGGCATTGGGAGCGGGGGGGCCCAATGAGCAGTTCTTC	CASSVGALGAGGPNEQFF
once	TRBJ1-1	TRBD1	TRBV6-5	TGTGCCAGCTCCCACAGGGGGATGAACACTGAAGCTTTCTTT	CASSHRGMNTEAFF
NA	TRBJ1-2	NA	TRBV30	TGTGCCTGGAGCGGTGTACGAGGCTATGGCTACACCTTC	CAWSGVRGYGYTF
NA	TRBJ2-1	NA	TRBV18	TGTGCCAGCTCACCACCGCTACGATCTAGAACTGATGAGCAGTTCTTC	CASSPPLRSRTDEQFF
NA	TRBJ2-3	TRBD1	TRBV5-1	TGCGCCAGCCGTTCTTTGGGACAGAGCACAGATACGCAGTATTTT	CASRSLGQSTDTQYF
NA	TRBJ1-1	NA	TRBV28	TGTGCCAGCAGTTTTTGGAGGCCAAGCTTGGGCACTGAAGCTTTCTTT	CASSFWRPSLGTEAFF
NA	TRBJ2-2	NA	TRBV15	TGTGCCACCAGCAGGGCATACGGGGAGCTGTTTTTT	CATSRAYGELFF
few	TRBJ1-6	NA	TRBV13	TGTGCCAGCAGCAAGGACAGTCTTAATTCACCCCTCCACTTT	CASSKDSLNSPLHF
NA	TRBJ1-1	NA	TRBV2	TGTGCCAGCAGTGAACTAGGCACCACTGAAGCTTTCTTT	CASSELGTTEAFF